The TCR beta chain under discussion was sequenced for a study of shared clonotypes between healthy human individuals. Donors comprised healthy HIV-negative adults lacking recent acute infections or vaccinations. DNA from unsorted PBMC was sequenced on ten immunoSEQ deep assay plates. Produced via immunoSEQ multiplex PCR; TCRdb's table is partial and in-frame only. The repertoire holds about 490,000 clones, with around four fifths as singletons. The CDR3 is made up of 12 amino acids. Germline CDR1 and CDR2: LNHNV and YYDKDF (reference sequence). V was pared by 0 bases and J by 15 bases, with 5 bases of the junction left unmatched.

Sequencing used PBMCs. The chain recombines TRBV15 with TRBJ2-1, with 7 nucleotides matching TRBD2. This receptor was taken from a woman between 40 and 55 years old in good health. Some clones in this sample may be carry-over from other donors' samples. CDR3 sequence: CATSRDRGVVFF. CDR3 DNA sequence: TGTGCCACCAGCAGAGATCGGGGGGTGGTGTTCTTC.